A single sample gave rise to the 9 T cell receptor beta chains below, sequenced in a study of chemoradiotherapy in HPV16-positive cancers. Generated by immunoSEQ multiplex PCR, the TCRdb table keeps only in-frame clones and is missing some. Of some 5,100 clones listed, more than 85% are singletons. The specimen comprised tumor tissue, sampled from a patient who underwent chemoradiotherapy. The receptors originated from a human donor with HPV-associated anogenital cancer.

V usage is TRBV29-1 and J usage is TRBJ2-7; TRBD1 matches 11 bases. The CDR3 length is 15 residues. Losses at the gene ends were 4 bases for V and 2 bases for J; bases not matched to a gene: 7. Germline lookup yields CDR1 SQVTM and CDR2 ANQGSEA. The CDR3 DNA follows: TGCAGCGTTGTTTACCGGGACAGGGGGGCCTACGAGCAGTACTTC. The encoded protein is CSVVYRDRGAYEQYF.

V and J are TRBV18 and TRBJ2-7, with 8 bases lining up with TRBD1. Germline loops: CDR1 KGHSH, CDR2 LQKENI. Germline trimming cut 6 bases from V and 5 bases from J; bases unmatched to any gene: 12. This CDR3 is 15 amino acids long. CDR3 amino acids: CASSQGQGSQNEQYF. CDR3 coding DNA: TGTGCCAGCTCCCAAGGACAGGGAAGCCAGAACGAGCAGTACTTC.

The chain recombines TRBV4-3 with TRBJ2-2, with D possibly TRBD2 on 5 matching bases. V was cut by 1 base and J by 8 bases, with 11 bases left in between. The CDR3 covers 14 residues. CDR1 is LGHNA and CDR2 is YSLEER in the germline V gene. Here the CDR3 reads CASSQVEGFGELFF. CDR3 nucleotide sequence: TGCGCCAGCAGCCAAGTAGAGGGATTTGGGGAGCTGTTTTTT.

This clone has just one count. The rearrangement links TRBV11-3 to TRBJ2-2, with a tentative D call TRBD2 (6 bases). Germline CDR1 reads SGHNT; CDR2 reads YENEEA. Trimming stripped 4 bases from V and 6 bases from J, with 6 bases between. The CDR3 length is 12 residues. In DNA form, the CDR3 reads TGTGCCAGCAGCTGGGGGGCCGGGGAGCTGTTTTTT. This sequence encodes CASSWGAGELFF.

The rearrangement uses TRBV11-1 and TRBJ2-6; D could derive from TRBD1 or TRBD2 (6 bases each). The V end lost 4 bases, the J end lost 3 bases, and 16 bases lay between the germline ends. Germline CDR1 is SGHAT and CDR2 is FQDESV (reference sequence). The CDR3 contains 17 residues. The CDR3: CASSYLLGGGGANVLTF. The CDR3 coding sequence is TGTGCCAGCAGCTACTTGCTGGGGGGCGGTGGGGCCAACGTCCTGACTTTC.

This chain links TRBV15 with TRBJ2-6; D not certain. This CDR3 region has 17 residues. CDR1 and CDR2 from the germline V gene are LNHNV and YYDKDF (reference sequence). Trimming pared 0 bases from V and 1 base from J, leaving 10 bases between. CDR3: CATSRDLGRSGANVLTF. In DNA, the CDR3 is TGTGCCACCAGCAGAGATTTAGGCAGGTCTGGGGCCAACGTCCTGACTTTC.

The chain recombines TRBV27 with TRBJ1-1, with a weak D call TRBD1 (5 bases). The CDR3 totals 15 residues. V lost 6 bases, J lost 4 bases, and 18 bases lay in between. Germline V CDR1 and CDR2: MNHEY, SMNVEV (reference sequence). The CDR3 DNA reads TGTGCCAGCAGGGGGACCGACAGTGGGACCACTGAAGCTTTCTTT. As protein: CASRGTDSGTTEAFF.

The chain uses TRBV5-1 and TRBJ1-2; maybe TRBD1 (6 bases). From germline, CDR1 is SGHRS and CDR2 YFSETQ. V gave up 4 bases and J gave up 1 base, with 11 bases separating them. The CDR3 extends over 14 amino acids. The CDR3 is CASSADSLNYGYTF. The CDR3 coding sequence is TGCGCCAGCAGCGCGGACAGTCTTAACTATGGCTACACCTTC. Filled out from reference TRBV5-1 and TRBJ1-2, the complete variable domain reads KAGVTQTPRYLIKTRGQQVTLSCSPISGHRSVSWYQQTPGQGLQFLFEYFSETQRNKGNFPGRFSGRQFSNSRSEMNVSTLELGDSALYLCASSADSLNYGYTFGSGTRLTVV.

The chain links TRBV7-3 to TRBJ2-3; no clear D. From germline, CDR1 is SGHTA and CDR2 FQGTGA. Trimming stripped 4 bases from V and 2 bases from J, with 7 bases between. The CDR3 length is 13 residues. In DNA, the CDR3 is TGTGCCAGCAGCTCCCGGAACACAGATACGCAGTATTTT. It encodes CASSSRNTDTQYF.